This record covers a single TCR beta chain. These data come from a study of cytomegalovirus exposure and HLA in healthy donors. The PCR was carried out with 60 Vbeta primers and 13 Jbeta primers. Libraries were prepared by immunoSEQ multiplex PCR; TCRdb keeps only in-frame clonotypes and omits some of them. The data show over 100,000 clones, with roughly 67% seen just once and under 8.5% held by the top ten. Germline V CDR1 and CDR2: MNHNS, SASEGT. The V segment lost 6 bases and the J segment 13 bases; nucleotides outside the gene matches: 12. The CDR3 contains 13 residues. V gene TRBV6-1 combines with J gene TRBJ1-2, with 9 bases that match TRBD1. Sequenced input: PBMCs. The TCR sequence derives from a man aged 35-49 years in good health and CMV-seronegative. The CDR3 bases are TGTGCCAGCAGGATCGGGACAGGGTGGGATTCCACCTTC. Residues: CASRIGTGWDSTF.